This T cell receptor (beta chain) was observed in a study of blood T cell repertoires in COVID-19. Study summary: Italy, Spain and the United States were the sources of the convalescent and acute COVID-19 samples. The analysed material was cDNA or gDNA that came from T cells, B-cell-depleted T cells, or PBMCs.

Only in-frame clones appear in the TCRdb table, and some are missing; sequencing was by immunoSEQ multiplex PCR. Of about 200,000 clones in the sample, around four fifths are singletons; the top ten hold 0.9% to 0.95%. Trimming left V 2 bases short and J 0 bases short, with 7 bases between. There are 15 residues in the CDR3. CDR1 and CDR2 from the germline V gene are LGHDT and YNNKEL (reference sequence). Those enrolled in Seattle joined during active infection and were followed longitudinally afterward. The chain is built from TRBV3-1 (or the pseudogene TRBV3-2) and TRBJ2-2, with D perhaps matching TRBD2 (5 bases). Input material: peripheral blood. The receptor was isolated from a man between 60 and 70 years old with COVID-19, enrolled during active disease. In DNA, the CDR3 is TGTGCCAGCAGCCAACGTAGCGCGAACACCGGGGAGCTGTTTTTT. It specifies CASSQRSANTGELFF.